The entry below gives a single TCR beta chain sequence along with its context. The table lists this clone with a few counts. There is no known antigen for this receptor. Base qualities are not provided; no much larger clone lies one nucleotide away. The immunoSEQ assay at survey resolution was used to sequence TCRbeta rearrangements from genomic DNA. Processing in the source paper ran as follows. In the TCR sequencing data, the lowest productive clonotype frequency that could be detected was 2.59 x 10-5. Only productive TCRbeta rearrangements, defined as complete and in-frame sequences, were included in the analyses. Simpson clonality, calculated in the immunoSEQ Analyzer version 3.0, was used as the measure of sample clonality. Clones were binned by frequency as very rare, small, medium, large (1-20%) or hyperexpanded (>20%). Generation probabilities were estimated with OLGA 1.2.3, V-gene circos plots were made with VDJtools, specificities were searched in VDJdb, and CDR3 motifs were identified with GLIPH. TCRdb provides this immuneACCESS table in a form limited to in-frame rearrangements. Some clones are lacking; in checked studies, under half of them reflect an unresolved V gene, and why the rest are absent is not known. V and J calls and clone size come straight from that table; D and trimming were deduced from the DNA. The sample profile shows some 38,000 clones; 75% to 85% of them were found once. Clones ranked in the top ten supply less than 1.5% of the sample.

V trim: 8 bases; J trim: 6 bases; unmatched bases: 4. From cysteine to phenylalanine, the CDR3 is 13 amino acids long. The read is trimmed to its CDR3 DNA, 39 bases read in frame from base 1. CDR1 and CDR2, looked up from the germline V gene (reference sequence), are MNHEY and SMNVEV. The data belong to a study of STAT5B mutations in CD4+ large granular lymphocyte leukemia (dated 2022 in TCRdb). Describing the broader study: Among healthy controls, the CDR3 'QG' motif was associated with a particular HLA allele. The study compared the TCRbeta repertoires of patients with CD4+ T-cell large granular lymphocyte leukemia against the TCRbeta repertoires of healthy blood donors. Flow cytometry on FACSCanto II or FACSVerse confirmed that purified fractions exceeded 95% purity among lymphocytes. What the work shows at the level of the full study, not this receptor alone: Greater clonality appeared to be present in CD4-sorted patient repertoires than in healthy CD4+ repertoires, and the difference was retained after the putative leukemic clones were removed. The main leukemic clonotypes were found to be private to each patient, although 25% of the main leukemic clonotypes were detected at low frequency in the non-leukemic repertoires of other patients. The data were not HLA-matched, and the relatively small sample size could explain the higher clonality seen in CD4+ compared with CD8+ T-LGLL. Enrichment of TRBV06-family usage was observed among the top patient clones (8/27) relative to healthy controls (2/35).

The healthy control group was made up of 40 or so blood donors, and the Finnish Red Cross blood service supplied their buffy coats. All TCR-sequenced material derived from peripheral blood: patient blood samples and healthy donor buffy coats. Peripheral blood mononuclear cells were isolated by Ficoll-Hypaque gradient centrifugation. CD4+ cells were purified magnetically from the buffy coats of healthy controls. The Gentra Puregene Cell and Tissue kit was used to extract genomic DNA, and a Qubit 2.0 fluorometer was used to measure the amount of genomic DNA. The chain joins TRBV27 to TRBJ1-6; 7 middle bases align to TRBD1. Sequencing was done on a sample of CD4+ T cells from blood buffy coats. This clonotype originated in a human donor in good health. In nucleotide form, the sequence is TGTGCCAGCCGGGACAGCGTTAATTCACCCCTCCACTTT. This sequence encodes CASRDSVNSPLHF.